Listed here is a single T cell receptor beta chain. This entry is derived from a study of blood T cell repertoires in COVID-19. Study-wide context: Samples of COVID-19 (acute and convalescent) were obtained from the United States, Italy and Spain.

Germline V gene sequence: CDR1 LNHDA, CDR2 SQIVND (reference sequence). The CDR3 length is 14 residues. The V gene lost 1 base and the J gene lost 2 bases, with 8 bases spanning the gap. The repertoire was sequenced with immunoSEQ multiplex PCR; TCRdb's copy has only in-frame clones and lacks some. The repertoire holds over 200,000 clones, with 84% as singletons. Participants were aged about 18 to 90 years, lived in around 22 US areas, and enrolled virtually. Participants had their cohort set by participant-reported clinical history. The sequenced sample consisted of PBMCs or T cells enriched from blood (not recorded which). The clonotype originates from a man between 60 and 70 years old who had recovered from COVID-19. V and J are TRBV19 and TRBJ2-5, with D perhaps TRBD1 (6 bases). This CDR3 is CASSIAGTQETQYF. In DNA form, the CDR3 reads TGTGCCAGTAGTATAGCCGGGACACAAGAGACCCAGTACTTC.